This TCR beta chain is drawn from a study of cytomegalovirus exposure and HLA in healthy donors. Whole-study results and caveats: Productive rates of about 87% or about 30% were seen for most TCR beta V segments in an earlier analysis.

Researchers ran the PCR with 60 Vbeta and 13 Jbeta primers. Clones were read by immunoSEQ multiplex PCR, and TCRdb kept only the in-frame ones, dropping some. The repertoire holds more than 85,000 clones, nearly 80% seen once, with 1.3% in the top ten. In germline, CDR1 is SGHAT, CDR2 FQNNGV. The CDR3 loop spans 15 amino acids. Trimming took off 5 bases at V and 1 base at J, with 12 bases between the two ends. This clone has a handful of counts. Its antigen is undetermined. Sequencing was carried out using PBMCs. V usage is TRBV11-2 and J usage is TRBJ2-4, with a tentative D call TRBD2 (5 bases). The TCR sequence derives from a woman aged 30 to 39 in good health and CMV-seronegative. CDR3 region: CASSPRTGAKNIQYF. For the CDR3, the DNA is TGTGCCAGCAGCCCCCGGACGGGGGCCAAAAACATTCAGTACTTC.